The clone carrying this T cell receptor beta chain occurred a few times. The antigen remains undetermined. The data were taken from a study of CD8+ T cells in alopecia areata. Study-wide findings and caveats: Tofacitinib significantly reduced both scalp clonality and expanded CD8+ clones among the top 100. Especially in alopecia totalis/universalis, lesional scalp showed greater clonality than normal scalp did.

Extracted RNA was reverse transcribed, and the resulting cDNA served as sequencing template. The data were produced by immunoSEQ multiplex PCR, yet TCRdb's version contains in-frame clones alone and is incomplete. The sample has roughly 170,000 clones, roughly 50% seen once; the top ten hold 10% to 15%. The CDR3 length is 12 residues. Per germline, CDR1 MNHNY and CDR2 SVGAGI (reference sequence). Trimming removed 8 bases at V and 14 bases at J, with 16 bases between. Treatment given: oral pan-JAK inhibitor, 5-10 mg twice daily. This receptor was taken from a human donor with alopecia areata. V usage is TRBV6-6 and J usage is TRBJ1-6, with D uncertain. The source material was CD8+ T cells sorted from blood, sampled at week 24, from a patient treated with tofacitinib. The CDR3 region has the DNA TGTGCCAGCGTGGATCCACAGTCGACCCTCCACTTT. The encoded protein is CASVDPQSTLHF.